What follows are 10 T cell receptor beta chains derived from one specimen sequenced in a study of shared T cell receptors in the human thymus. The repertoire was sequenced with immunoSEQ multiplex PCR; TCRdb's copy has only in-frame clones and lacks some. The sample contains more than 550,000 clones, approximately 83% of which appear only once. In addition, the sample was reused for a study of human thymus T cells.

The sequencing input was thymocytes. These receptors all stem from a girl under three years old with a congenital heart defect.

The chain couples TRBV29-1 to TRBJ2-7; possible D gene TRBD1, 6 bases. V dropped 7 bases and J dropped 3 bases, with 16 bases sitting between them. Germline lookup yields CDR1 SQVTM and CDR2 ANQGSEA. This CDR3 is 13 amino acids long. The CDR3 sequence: CSAEGVSDYEQYF. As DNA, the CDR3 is TGCAGCGCCGAGGGGGTTTCCGACTACGAGCAGTACTTC.

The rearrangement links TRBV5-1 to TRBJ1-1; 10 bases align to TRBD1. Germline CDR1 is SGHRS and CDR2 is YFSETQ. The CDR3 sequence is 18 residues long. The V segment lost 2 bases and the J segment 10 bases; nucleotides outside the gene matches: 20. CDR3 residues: CASSFTSGTGVKGIGAFF. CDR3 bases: TGCGCCAGCAGCTTCACGAGTGGGACAGGGGTAAAAGGGATTGGAGCTTTCTTT. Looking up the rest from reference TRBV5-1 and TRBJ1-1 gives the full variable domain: KAGVTQTPRYLIKTRGQQVTLSCSPISGHRSVSWYQQTPGQGLQFLFEYFSETQRNKGNFPGRFSGRQFSNSRSEMNVSTLELGDSALYLCASSFTSGTGVKGIGAFFGQGTRLTVV.

CDR3 nucleotides: TGTGCCAGTAGTTCCTTGGTAGCGGAGACCCAGTACTTC. Amino acids: CASSSLVAETQYF. The genes are TRBV19 and TRBJ2-5; perhaps TRBD2 as D (5 bases). The CDR3 loop spans 13 amino acids. Germline V CDR1 and CDR2: LNHDA, SQIVND (reference sequence). V lost 5 bases to trimming and J lost 5 bases, with 12 bases between them.

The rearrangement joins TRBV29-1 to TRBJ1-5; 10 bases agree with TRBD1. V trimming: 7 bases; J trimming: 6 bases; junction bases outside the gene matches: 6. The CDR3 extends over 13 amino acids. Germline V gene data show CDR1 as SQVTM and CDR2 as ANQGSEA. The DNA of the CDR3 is TGCAGCGCGCGACAGGGGGCGAGTCAGCCCCAGCATTTT. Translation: CSARQGASQPQHF. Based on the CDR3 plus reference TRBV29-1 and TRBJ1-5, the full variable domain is SAVISQKPSRDICQRGTSLTIQCQVDSQVTMMFWYRQQPGQSLTLIATANQGSEATYESGFVIDKFPISRPNLTFSTLTVSNMSPEDSSIYLCSARQGASQPQHFGDGTRLSIL.

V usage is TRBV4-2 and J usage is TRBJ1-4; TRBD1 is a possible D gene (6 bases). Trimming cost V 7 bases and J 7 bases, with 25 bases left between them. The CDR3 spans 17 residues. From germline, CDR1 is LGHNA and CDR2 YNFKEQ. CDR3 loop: CASTRYHPRTESEKLFF. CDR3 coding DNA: TGTGCCAGCACCCGTTATCACCCCCGGACAGAATCTGAAAAACTGTTTTTT.

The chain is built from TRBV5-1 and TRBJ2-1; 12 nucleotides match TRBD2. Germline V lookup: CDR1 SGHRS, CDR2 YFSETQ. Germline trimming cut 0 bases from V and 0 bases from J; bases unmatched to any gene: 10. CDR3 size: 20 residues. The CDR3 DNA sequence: TGCGCCAGCAGCTTGGGGACTAGCGGGGAACCGCTAAGCTCCTACAATGAGCAGTTCTTC. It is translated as CASSLGTSGEPLSSYNEQFF.

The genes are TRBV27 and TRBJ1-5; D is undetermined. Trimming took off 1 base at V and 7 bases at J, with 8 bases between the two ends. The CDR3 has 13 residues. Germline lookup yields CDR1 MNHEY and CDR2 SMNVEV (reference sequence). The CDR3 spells CASSLWGGQPQHF. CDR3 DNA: TGTGCCAGCAGTTTATGGGGAGGGCAGCCCCAGCATTTT.

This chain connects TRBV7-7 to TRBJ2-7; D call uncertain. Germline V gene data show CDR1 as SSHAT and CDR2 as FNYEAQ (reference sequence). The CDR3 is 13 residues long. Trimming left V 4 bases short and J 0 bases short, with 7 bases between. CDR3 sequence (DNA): TGTGCCAGCAGCTCCGGTAGCTCCTACGAGCAGTACTTC. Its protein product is CASSSGSSYEQYF. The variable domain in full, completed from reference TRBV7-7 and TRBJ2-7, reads GAGVSQSPRYKVTKRGQDVTLRCDPISSHATLYWYQQALGQGPEFLTYFNYEAQPDKSGLPSDRFSAERPEGSISTLTIQRTEQRDSAMYRCASSSGSSYEQYFGPGTRLTVT.

The CDR3 DNA is TGTGCCAGCAGCTTAGCCGCCGGGGAGGCCGACTACTACGAGCAGTACTTC. It codes for CASSLAAGEADYYEQYF. The J gene is TRBJ2-7, the V gene TRBV11-2; a weak D match, TRBD2 (6 bases). V was cut by 1 base and J by 3 bases, with 19 bases left in between. The V gene's germline CDR1 is SGHAT and CDR2 FQNNGV. The CDR3 is made up of 17 amino acids.

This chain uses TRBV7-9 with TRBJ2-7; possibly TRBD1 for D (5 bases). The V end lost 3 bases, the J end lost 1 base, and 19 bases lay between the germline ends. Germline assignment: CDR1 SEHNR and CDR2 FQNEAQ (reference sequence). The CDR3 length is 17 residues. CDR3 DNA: TGTGCCAGCAGCTTTCTCTGCGACAGACCCCCATCCTACGAGCAGTACTTC. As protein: CASSFLCDRPPSYEQYF.